This T cell receptor beta chain was captured in a study of shared clonotypes between healthy human individuals. Study-wide points: Exclusively blood specimens were collected; tissue repertoires likely differ.

The protocol was immunoSEQ multiplex PCR, while the TCRdb copy is restricted to in-frame clones and leaves out a portion. The sample includes about 1.5 million clones, 95% to 99% seen only once; the top ten take about 0.45%. This clone was seen once. Its target is not known. Germline V gives CDR1 SGHDT, CDR2 YYEEEE. V was clipped by 5 bases and J by 8 bases, with 14 bases between them. The length of the CDR3 is 13 residues. Sequencing input: naive CD4+ T cells sorted from blood. The subset denotes: CD45RA+ positively selected. The rearrangement joins TRBV5-6 to TRBJ2-4; D remains ambiguous. The receptor was isolated from a man younger than 40 in good health. CDR3 region: CASSPTPSDIQYF. DNA for the CDR3: TGTGCCAGCAGTCCTACACCCTCGGACATTCAGTACTTC.